This T cell receptor beta chain was sequenced in a study of beta chain features in type 1 diabetes. Reverse transcribing all isolated RNA meant expressed TCRB transcripts were sequenced. Only in-frame clones appear in the TCRdb table, and some are missing; sequencing was by immunoSEQ multiplex PCR. The sample shows some 300,000 clones, 8% of them seen only once. Germline loops: CDR1 SGHTA, CDR2 FQGNSA. Losses at the gene ends were 3 bases for V and 7 bases for J; bases not matched to a gene: 6. The CDR3 sequence is 14 residues long. The sample comprised central memory CD4+ T cells from blood. The TCR originated in a woman younger than 30 in good health. This chain links TRBV7-2 with TRBJ2-1; 7 nucleotides align to TRBD2. The CDR3 region is CASSLGTTLNEQFF. The CDR3 coding sequence is TGTGCCAGCAGCTTGGGGACTACTCTGAATGAGCAGTTCTTC. Using reference TRBV7-2 and TRBJ2-1 for the parts outside the CDR3, the full variable domain is GAGVSQSPSNKVTEKGKDVELRCDPISGHTALYWYRQSLGQGLEFLIYFQGNSAPDKSGLPSDRFSAERTGGSVSTLTIQRTQQEDSAVYLCASSLGTTLNEQFFGPGTRLTVL.